This T cell receptor (beta chain) was captured by sequencing in a study of OX40 agonist ivuxolimab in advanced cancers. Study-wide context: The eligibility criteria allowed prior anti-PD-1, anti-PD-L1 or anti-CTLA-4 therapy, and 40% had some.

Overall study findings and caveats: It was also the case that some nonresponders had low normalized T-cell clonal expansion.

As regards this clone: What it binds is unknown.

Measured with immunoSEQ multiplex PCR; TCRdb has only the in-frame clones, and not every one. The sample lists approximately 69,000 clones; roughly 85% were seen once. The CDR3 sequence is 17 residues long. The V and J ends lost 5 bases and 5 bases, in that order; junction bases with no gene match: 16. The V gene's germline CDR1 is SEHNR and CDR2 FQNEAQ (reference sequence). The rearrangement uses TRBV7-9 and TRBJ2-7, with 9 nucleotides matching TRBD1. The starting material was CD4+ or CD8+ T cells sorted from blood, obtained in a trial of the OX40 agonist ivuxolimab. This receptor was obtained from an adult with an advanced solid tumor such as melanoma, head and neck, liver or kidney cancer. CDR3 nucleotides: TGTGCCAGCAGCATCGACTCCGGGACAGGGTTGAGGAACGAGCAGTACTTC. Protein sequence: CASSIDSGTGLRNEQYF.